This T cell receptor (beta chain) was sequenced during a study of blood T cell repertoires in COVID-19. Study-wide context: The analysed material was cDNA or gDNA that came from T cells, B-cell-depleted T cells, or PBMCs.

The ends were cut back, 5 bases at V and 4 bases at J, with 8 bases in the middle. Germline V CDR1 and CDR2: SSHAT, FNYEAQ (reference sequence). The CDR3 length is 13 residues. In the authors' workflow: Using reference gene primer amplification, nucleated cell counts were estimated. Repertoires were generated with immunoSEQ multiplex PCR, while TCRdb's copy carries only in-frame clones and drops some. From that table come the V and J calls and clone size; the DNA was used to work out D and trimming. Among some 380,000 clones listed, approximately 77% were seen once. Sequencing was performed on peripheral blood. The V call is TRBV7-7, the J call TRBJ2-2, with a tentative D call TRBD1 (5 bases). The sequence derives from a human donor with acute or convalescent COVID-19. The donor label of this sample is uncertain. CDR3 region: CASSQDSTGELFF. As DNA, the CDR3 is TGTGCCAGCAGCCAAGACAGCACCGGGGAGCTGTTTTTT.